The sequence of this T cell receptor beta chain was determined in a study of early T cells in non-severe SARS-CoV-2 infection. The overall study: Sequencing of unsorted whole blood was done on bulk RNA, leaving chains unpaired.

Unique molecular identifiers were attached to individual cDNA molecules. One entry per CDR3 protein results from TCRdb running MiXCR on the 5' RACE reads. The sample shows around 49,000 distinct CDR3 sequences, approximately 4.1% of them seen only once. This clonotype was recorded a few times. This CDR3 spans 14 amino acids. The germline V gene encodes CDR1 MNHEY and CDR2 SVGEGT. V lost 0 bases and J 11 bases, leaving 16 bases between the germline ends. Sequencing was performed on whole blood. This receptor was identified in an adult who was a healthcare worker with PCR-confirmed SARS-CoV-2 infection or an uninfected control (not recorded which). The chain is built from TRBV6-2 or TRBV6-3 and TRBJ1-1; the D is unclear. The CDR3 sequence is CASSYSSVTAVAFF. DNA of the CDR3: TGTGCCAGCAGTTACTCTTCGGTCACGGCGGTCGCTTTCTTT.